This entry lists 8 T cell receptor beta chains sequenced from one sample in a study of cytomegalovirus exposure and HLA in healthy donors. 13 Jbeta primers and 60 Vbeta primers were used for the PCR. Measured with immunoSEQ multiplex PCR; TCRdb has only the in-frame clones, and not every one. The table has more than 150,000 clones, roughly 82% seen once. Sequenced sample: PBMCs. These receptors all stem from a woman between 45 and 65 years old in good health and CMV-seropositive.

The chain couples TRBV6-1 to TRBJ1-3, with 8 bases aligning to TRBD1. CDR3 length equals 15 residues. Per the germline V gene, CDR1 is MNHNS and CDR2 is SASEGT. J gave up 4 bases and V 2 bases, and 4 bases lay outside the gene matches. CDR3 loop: CASSEPGQGGNTIYF. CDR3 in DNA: TGTGCCAGCAGTGAACCCGGACAGGGAGGAAACACCATATATTTT.

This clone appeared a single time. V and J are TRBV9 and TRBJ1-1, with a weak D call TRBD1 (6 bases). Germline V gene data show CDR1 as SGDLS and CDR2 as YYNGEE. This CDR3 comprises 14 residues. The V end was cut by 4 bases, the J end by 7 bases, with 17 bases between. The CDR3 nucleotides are TGTGCCAGCAGCAAAACCGGGACACCACTTGAAGCTTTCTTT. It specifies CASSKTGTPLEAFF.

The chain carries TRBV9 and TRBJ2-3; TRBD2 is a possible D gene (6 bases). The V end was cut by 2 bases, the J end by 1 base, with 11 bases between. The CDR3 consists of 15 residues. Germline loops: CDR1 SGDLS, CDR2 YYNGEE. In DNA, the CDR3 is TGTGCCAGCAGCGTTCGGGGGTCCCGCACAGATACGCAGTATTTT. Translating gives CASSVRGSRTDTQYF.

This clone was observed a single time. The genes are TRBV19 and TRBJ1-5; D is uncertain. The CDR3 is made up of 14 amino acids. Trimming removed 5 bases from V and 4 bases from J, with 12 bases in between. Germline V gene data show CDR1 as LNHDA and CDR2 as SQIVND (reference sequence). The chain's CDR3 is CASSDSGRNQPQHF. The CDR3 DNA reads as TGTGCCAGTAGTGATTCAGGTCGTAATCAGCCCCAGCATTTT.

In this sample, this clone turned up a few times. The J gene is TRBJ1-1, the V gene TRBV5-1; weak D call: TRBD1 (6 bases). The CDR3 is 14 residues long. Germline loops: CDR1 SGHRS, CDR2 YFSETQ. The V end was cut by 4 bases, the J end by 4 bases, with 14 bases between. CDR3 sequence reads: CASSGGGVGTEAFF. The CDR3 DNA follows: TGCGCCAGCAGCGGGGGGGGCGTAGGCACTGAAGCTTTCTTT.

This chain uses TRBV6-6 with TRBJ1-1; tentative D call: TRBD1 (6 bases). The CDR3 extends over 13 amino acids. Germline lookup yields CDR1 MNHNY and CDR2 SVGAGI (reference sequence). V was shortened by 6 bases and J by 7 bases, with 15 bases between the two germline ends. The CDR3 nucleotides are TGTGCCAGCAGCCGCGGACAGCACAGTGAAGCTTTCTTT. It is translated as CASSRGQHSEAFF.

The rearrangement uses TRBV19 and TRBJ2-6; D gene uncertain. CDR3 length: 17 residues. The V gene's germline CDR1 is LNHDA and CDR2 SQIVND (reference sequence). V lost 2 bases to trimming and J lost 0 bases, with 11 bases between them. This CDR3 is CASSIYTPSSGANVLTF. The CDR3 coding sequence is TGTGCCAGTAGTATATATACCCCGAGCTCTGGGGCCAACGTCCTGACTTTC.

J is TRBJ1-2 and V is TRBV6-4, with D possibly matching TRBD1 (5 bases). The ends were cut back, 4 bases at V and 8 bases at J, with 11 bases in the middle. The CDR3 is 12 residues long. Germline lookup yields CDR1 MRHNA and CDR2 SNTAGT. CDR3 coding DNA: TGTGCCAGCAGTGTTTCTAGACAGGGCTACACCTTC. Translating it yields CASSVSRQGYTF.